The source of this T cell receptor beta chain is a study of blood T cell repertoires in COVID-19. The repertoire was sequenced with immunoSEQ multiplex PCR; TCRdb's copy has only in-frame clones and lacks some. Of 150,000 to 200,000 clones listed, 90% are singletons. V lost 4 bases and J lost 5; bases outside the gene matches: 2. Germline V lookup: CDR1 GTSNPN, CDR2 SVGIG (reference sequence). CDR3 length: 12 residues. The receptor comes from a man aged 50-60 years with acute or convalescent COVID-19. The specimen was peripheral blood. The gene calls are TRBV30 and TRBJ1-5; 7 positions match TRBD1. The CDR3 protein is CAWTTGDQPQHF. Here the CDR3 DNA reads TGTGCCTGGACTACAGGGGATCAGCCCCAGCATTTT.